One sample yielded the 10 T cell receptor beta chains listed below, sequenced in a study. The sorted Tregs were CD4+CD25+CD127-/low cells. TCRdb reprocessed the 5' RACE reads with MiXCR, giving one entry per CDR3 protein. The table lists tens of thousands of distinct CDR3 sequences, about 20% of them singletons. The specimen was Tregs sorted from blood. Every receptor here comes from a female donor with breast cancer.

This clonotype was counted only a few times. The chain has TRBV28 and TRBJ2-1; 9 bases match TRBD2. CDR1 MDHEN and CDR2 SYDVKM come from the germline V gene. J lost 10 bases, V lost 6 bases, and 16 bases had no gene match. The CDR3 is made up of 16 amino acids. CDR3 loop: CASSPPSPGLAIEQFF. Written as DNA, the CDR3 is TGTGCCAGCAGCCCCCCCTCCCCCGGACTAGCGATCGAGCAGTTCTTC.

This clonotype was counted at least ten times. This chain links TRBV7-9 with TRBJ2-1; 8 bases line up with TRBD2. Trimming removed 4 bases from V and 3 bases from J; junction bases left unmatched: 5. The V gene's germline CDR1 is SEHNR and CDR2 FQNEAQ (reference sequence). There are 15 residues in the CDR3. The CDR3 DNA is TGTGCCAGCAGCTATAGCGGGAACATCTACAATGAGCAGTTCTTC. Translated, it gives CASSYSGNIYNEQFF.

This clonotype appeared many times. The chain has TRBV7-9 and TRBJ2-7; the match to TRBD1 covers 11 bases. Germline CDR1 is SEHNR and CDR2 is FQNEAQ (reference sequence). Trimming took 5 bases from V and 2 from J; bases not matched to a gene: 5. The CDR3 is made up of 15 amino acids. The DNA of the CDR3 is TGTGCCAGCAGCCATCCGGGACAGGGGGCCTACGAGCAGTACTTC. Its translation: CASSHPGQGAYEQYF.

This clonotype turned up a few times. The chain combines TRBV7-2 with TRBJ2-7, with 9 bases lining up with TRBD2. The length of the CDR3 is 15 residues. CDR1 and CDR2 from the germline V gene are SGHTA and FQGNSA. The junction had 8 bases not matched to a gene; V was cut back by 1 base and J by 7 bases. The CDR3 spells CASSLVAGGPEEQYF. CDR3 DNA: TGTGCCAGCAGCTTAGTGGCGGGAGGGCCTGAAGAGCAGTACTTC.

Ten or more counts support this clonotype. The CDR3 loop is CASSEDSEKETQYF. The CDR3 bases are TGTGCCAGCAGTGAGGACAGTGAAAAAGAGACCCAGTACTTC. The chain has TRBV6-2 or TRBV6-3 and TRBJ2-5; D perhaps matches TRBD1 (6 bases). V was trimmed by 5 bases and J by 3 bases, leaving 13 bases between them. Germline CDR1 is MNHEY and CDR2 is SVGEGT. The CDR3 has 14 residues.

The chain employs TRBV3-1 and TRBJ2-7; TRBD2 matches at 10 bases. The CDR3 totals 17 residues. The J segment lost 1 base and the V segment lost 0 bases, leaving 6 bases of the junction unmatched. Germline V gives CDR1 LGHDT, CDR2 YNNKEL (reference sequence). The CDR3, as DNA: TGTGCCAGCAGCCAAGATCGTTCTAGCGGGAGTTCCTACGAGCAGTACTTC. Translated, it gives CASSQDRSSGSSYEQYF.

The sample holds one count of this clonotype. One base away lies a much larger clone, so this may be a sequencing read error. The chain combines TRBV10-2 with TRBJ1-6; D possibly corresponds to TRBD1 (5 bases). CDR1 and CDR2 from the germline V gene are WSHSY and SAAADI. CDR3 size: 16 residues. The V gene lost 0 bases and the J gene lost 5 bases, with 11 bases spanning the gap. The CDR3 DNA reads as TGCGCCAGCAGTGAGTCGAGTTGGGACGATAATTCACCCCTCCACTTT. Amino acids: CASSESSWDDNSPLHF.

The chain has TRBV6-5 and TRBJ1-5; D remains unclear. CDR1 MNHEY and CDR2 SVGAGI come from the germline V gene. CDR3 length: 14 residues. V was shortened by 6 bases and J by 0 bases, with 9 bases between the two germline ends. In nucleotides, the CDR3 is TGTGCCAGCAGAAACAGTGCTAGCAATCAGCCCCAGCATTTT. Amino acid sequence: CASRNSASNQPQHF.

With regard to this clonotype: At one end the junction does not follow the germline gene, possibly because of a read error. The chain combines TRBV7-3 with TRBJ1-1, with 9 positions matching TRBD1. Per the germline V gene, CDR1 is SGHTA and CDR2 is FQGTGA. CDR3 size: 14 residues. The CDR3 sequence: CASNLGTGHTEAFF. In DNA, the CDR3 is TGTGCCAGCAACTTAGGGACAGGGCACACTGAAGCTTTCTTT.

The rearrangement links TRBV18 to TRBJ1-1, with a tentative D call TRBD1 (5 bases). The CDR3 length is 14 residues. The ends were cut back, 0 bases at V and 2 bases at J, with 7 bases in the middle. CDR1 and CDR2 from the germline V gene are KGHSH and LQKENI. The CDR3 DNA reads TGTGCCAGCTCACCACCGGGACTTAACACTGAAGCTTTCTTT. This gives the protein CASSPPGLNTEAFF.